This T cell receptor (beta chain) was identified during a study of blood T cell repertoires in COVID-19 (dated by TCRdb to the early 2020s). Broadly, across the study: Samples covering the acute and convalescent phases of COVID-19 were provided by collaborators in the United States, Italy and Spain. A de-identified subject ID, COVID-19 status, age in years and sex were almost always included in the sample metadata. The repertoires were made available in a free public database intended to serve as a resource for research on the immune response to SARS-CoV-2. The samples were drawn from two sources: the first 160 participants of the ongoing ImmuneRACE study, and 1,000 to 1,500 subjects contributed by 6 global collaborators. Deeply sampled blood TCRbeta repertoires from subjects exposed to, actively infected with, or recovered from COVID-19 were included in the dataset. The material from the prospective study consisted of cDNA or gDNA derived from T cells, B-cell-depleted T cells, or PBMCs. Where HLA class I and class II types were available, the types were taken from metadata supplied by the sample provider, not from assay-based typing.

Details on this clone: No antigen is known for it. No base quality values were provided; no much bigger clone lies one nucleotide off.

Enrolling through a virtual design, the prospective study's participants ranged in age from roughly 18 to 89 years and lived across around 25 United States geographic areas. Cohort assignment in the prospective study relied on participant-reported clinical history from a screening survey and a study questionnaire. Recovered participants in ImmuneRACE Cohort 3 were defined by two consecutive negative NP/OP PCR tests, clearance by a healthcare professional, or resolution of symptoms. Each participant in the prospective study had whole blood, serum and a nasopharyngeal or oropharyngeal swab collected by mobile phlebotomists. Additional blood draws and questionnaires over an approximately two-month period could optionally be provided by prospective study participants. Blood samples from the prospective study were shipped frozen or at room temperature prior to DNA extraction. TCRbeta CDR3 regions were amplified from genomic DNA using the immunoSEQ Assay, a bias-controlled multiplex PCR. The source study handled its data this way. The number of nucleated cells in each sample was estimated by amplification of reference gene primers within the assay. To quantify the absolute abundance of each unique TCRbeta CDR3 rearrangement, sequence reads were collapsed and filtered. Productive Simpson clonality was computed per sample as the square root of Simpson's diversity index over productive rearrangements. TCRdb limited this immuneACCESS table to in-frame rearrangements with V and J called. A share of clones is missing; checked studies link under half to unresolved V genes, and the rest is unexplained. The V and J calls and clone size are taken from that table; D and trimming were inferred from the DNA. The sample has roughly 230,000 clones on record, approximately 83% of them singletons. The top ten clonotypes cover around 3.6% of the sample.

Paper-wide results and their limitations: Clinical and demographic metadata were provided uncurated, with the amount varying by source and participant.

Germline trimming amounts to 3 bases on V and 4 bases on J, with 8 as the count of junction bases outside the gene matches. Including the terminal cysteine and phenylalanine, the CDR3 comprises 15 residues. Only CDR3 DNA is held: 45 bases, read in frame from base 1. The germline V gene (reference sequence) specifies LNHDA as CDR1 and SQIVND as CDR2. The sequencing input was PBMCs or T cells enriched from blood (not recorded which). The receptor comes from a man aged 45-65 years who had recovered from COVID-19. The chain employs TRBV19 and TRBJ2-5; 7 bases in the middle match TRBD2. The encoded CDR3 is CASSITAGVVETQYF. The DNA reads TGTGCCAGTAGTATTACGGCGGGAGTTGTAGAGACCCAGTACTTC.